This is a list of T cell receptor beta chains from one sample in a study of T cell changes during pregnancy in multiple sclerosis. The repertoire was sequenced with immunoSEQ multiplex PCR; TCRdb's copy has only in-frame clones and lacks some. The data contain more than 20,000 clones, approximately 92% of them seen just once; the ten biggest clones take up roughly 7%. Sequencing used CD8+ T cells from peripheral blood mononuclear cells, obtained in the third trimester of pregnancy. The receptors originated from a female donor with multiple sclerosis, enrolled in a pregnancy study. Both conserved end residues are part of each CDR3. Each record gives: D gene, J gene, V gene, clone size, CDR3 protein, CDR3 DNA. The D gene is left open where the match is weak. Size is omitted from some rows. Given values are once, few, many or a class for expanded clones.

TRBD1 TRBJ1-3 TRBV28 - CASSQTGGYSAGNTIYF TGTGCCAGCAGCCAGACAGGGGGATATAGTGCTGGAAACACCATATATTTT
- TRBJ2-1 TRBV27 - CASSLSDSEQFF TGTGCCAGCAGTTTATCGGACAGCGAGCAGTTCTTC
TRBD2 TRBJ2-1 TRBV9 - CASSVAGGLYNEQFF TGTGCCAGCAGCGTAGCGGGGGGGCTGTACAATGAGCAGTTCTTC
TRBD1 TRBJ2-1 TRBV2 - CASSGDRDGFDNEQFF TGTGCCAGCAGTGGGGACAGGGACGGGTTCGACAATGAGCAGTTCTTC
TRBD2 TRBJ2-1 TRBV7-2 - CASSRTGGPIYNEQFF TGTGCCAGCAGCCGCACGGGGGGGCCCATCTACAATGAGCAGTTCTTC
TRBD2 TRBJ2-1 TRBV27 - CASRPGLAGGEQFF TGTGCCAGCAGACCGGGACTAGCGGGAGGAGAGCAGTTCTTC
- TRBJ1-1 TRBV7-6 few CASSWEDSNTEAFF TGTGCCAGCAGCTGGGAGGACTCGAACACTGAAGCTTTCTTT
- TRBJ2-1 TRBV25-1 - CASSDSGDNEQFF TGTGCCAGCAGTGATTCGGGAGACAATGAGCAGTTCTTC
- TRBJ2-7 TRBV15 - CATSRVPGSEQYF TGTGCCACCAGCAGAGTCCCAGGGTCCGAGCAGTACTTC
- TRBJ1-1 TRBV11-2 few CASSLVLANTEAFF TGTGCCAGCAGCTTAGTGTTAGCGAACACTGAAGCTTTCTTT
- TRBJ2-1 TRBV28 - CASSPTVPRKNEQFF TGTGCCAGCAGCCCCACAGTCCCCCGAAAGAATGAGCAGTTCTTC
- TRBJ2-1 TRBV4-1 - CASSQSSPREQFF TGCGCCAGCAGCCAATCTTCGCCTCGGGAGCAGTTCTTC
TRBD1 TRBJ1-5 TRBV27 - CASSATTGSNQPQHF TGTGCCAGCAGTGCAACGACAGGGAGCAATCAGCCCCAGCATTTT
- TRBJ2-7 TRBV11-2 - CASSFTSDSMSEQYF TGTGCCAGCAGCTTTACCTCGGACAGTATGAGCGAGCAGTACTTC
TRBD1 TRBJ1-2 TRBV7-2 - CASSLVSPGQGSLGYTF TGTGCCAGCAGCTTAGTCTCCCCGGGACAGGGATCTCTGGGCTACACCTTC
TRBD1 TRBJ2-1 TRBV19 - CASSMGTGEYNEQFF TGTGCCAGTAGTATGGGGACAGGGGAATACAATGAGCAGTTCTTC
TRBD2 TRBJ2-3 TRBV7-3 - CARPGLAGPEGDTQYF TGTGCCCGGCCGGGACTAGCGGGTCCTGAGGGGGATACGCAGTATTTT
- TRBJ1-3 TRBV25-1 - CASSGPGGNTIYF TGTGCCAGCAGTGGTCCAGGTGGAAACACCATATATTTT
TRBD2 TRBJ2-2 TRBV9 - CASSVPAGVVTGELFF TGTGCCAGCAGCGTACCAGCGGGAGTCGTTACCGGGGAGCTGTTTTTT
- TRBJ2-1 TRBV6-4 - CASSDSNNYNEQFF TGTGCCAGCAGTGACTCGAACAACTACAATGAGCAGTTCTTC
- TRBJ1-1 TRBV19 - CASSIVIRNTEAFF TGTGCCAGTAGTATAGTTATCCGGAACACTGAAGCTTTCTTT
TRBD2 TRBJ2-5 TRBV4-3 - CASSQEEAGGWETQYF TGCGCCAGCAGCCAGGAGGAGGCGGGGGGGTGGGAGACCCAGTACTTC
- TRBJ1-2 TRBV27 - CASRPRVRGNYGYTF TGTGCCAGCCGCCCGCGGGTGAGGGGGAACTATGGCTACACCTTC
- TRBJ2-7 TRBV14 - CASSQARGAWDGTYEQYF TGTGCCAGCAGCCAAGCCCGGGGGGCTTGGGACGGAACCTACGAGCAGTACTTC
- TRBJ1-1 TRBV5-1 - CASSLDGEMNTEAFF TGCGCCAGCAGCTTGGACGGGGAGATGAACACTGAAGCTTTCTTT
TRBD1 TRBJ2-7 TRBV7-9 - CASSDSGQRVYEQYF TGTGCCAGCAGCGACTCGGGACAGAGGGTATACGAGCAGTACTTC
TRBD2 TRBJ2-3 TRBV6-5 - CASSSGGDTQYF TGTGCCAGCTCCAGCGGGGGAGATACGCAGTATTTT
TRBD1 TRBJ1-4 TRBV27 - CASSFSQGAGEKLFF TGTGCCAGCAGTTTCTCACAGGGGGCGGGAGAAAAACTGTTTTTT
TRBD2 TRBJ2-5 TRBV6-6 - CASSYSSGRETQYF TGTGCCAGCAGTTACTCTAGCGGGAGAGAGACCCAGTACTTC
TRBD2 TRBJ2-5 TRBV15 - CATKKAGDETQYF TGTGCCACCAAGAAGGCGGGGGACGAGACCCAGTACTTC
TRBD1 TRBJ2-1 TRBV15 few CATAGGSYNEQFF TGTGCCACGGCAGGGGGCTCATACAATGAGCAGTTCTTC
- TRBJ2-1 TRBV28 - CASTYGTLEYNEQFF TGTGCCAGCACCTACGGGACTCTAGAATACAATGAGCAGTTCTTC
TRBD1 TRBJ2-7 TRBV14 - CASSLGQGPNEQYF TGTGCCAGCAGCCTCGGACAGGGTCCCAACGAGCAGTACTTC
TRBD2 TRBJ2-3 TRBV6-6 - CASRSGLANSDTQYF TGTGCCAGCAGATCGGGACTAGCGAATTCGGATACGCAGTATTTT
TRBD2 TRBJ2-7 TRBV19 - CASSPVTSPWGFEQYF TGTGCCAGTAGTCCTGTGACTAGCCCATGGGGTTTCGAGCAGTACTTC
- TRBJ2-2 TRBV27 - CASSSGVIGELFF TGTGCCAGCAGTTCAGGGGTTATCGGGGAGCTGTTTTTT
- TRBJ1-1 TRBV19 few CASSFTLNTEAFF TGTGCCAGTAGTTTTACATTGAACACTGAAGCTTTCTTT
TRBD2 TRBJ2-7 TRBV5-1 - CASSLVPSGSISYEQYF TGCGCCAGCAGCTTGGTGCCTAGCGGGAGCATCTCCTACGAGCAGTACTTC
- TRBJ1-4 TRBV6-6 - CASSPDRQTNEKLFF TGTGCCAGCAGCCCCGACAGGCAAACTAATGAAAAACTGTTTTTT
- TRBJ1-5 TRBV6-6 - CASSTWALNQPQHF TGTGCCAGCAGCACGTGGGCCCTCAATCAGCCCCAGCATTTT
TRBD1 TRBJ2-2 TRBV4-3 - CASSQDPTGLNTGELFF TGCGCCAGCAGCCAAGATCCGACAGGGCTGAACACCGGGGAGCTGTTTTTT
- TRBJ2-5 TRBV2 - CASIERSTQYF TGTGCCAGCATTGAGCGGTCGACCCAGTACTTC
- TRBJ1-2 TRBV29-1 - CSVEDMGLEKDGYTF TGCAGCGTTGAAGATATGGGGCTCGAGAAAGACGGCTACACCTTC
TRBD1 TRBJ2-5 TRBV7-9 - CASSLATGQLQETQYF TGTGCCAGCAGCTTAGCGACGGGACAGTTACAAGAGACCCAGTACTTC
- TRBJ2-3 TRBV4-1 - CASSQGPDTQYF TGCGCCAGCAGCCAGGGCCCAGATACGCAGTATTTT
TRBD1 TRBJ2-7 TRBV7-6 once CASSRTGVENEQYF TGTGCCAGCAGCCGGACAGGGGTAGAGAACGAGCAGTACTTC
- TRBJ1-5 TRBV28 - CASRKGDFNQPQHF TGTGCCAGCAGAAAAGGGGATTTCAATCAGCCCCAGCATTTT
- TRBJ1-2 TRBV4-3 once CASSHNTSPGYYGYTF TGCGCCAGCAGCCATAATACCAGTCCGGGGTACTATGGCTACACCTTC
- TRBJ2-2 TRBV7-9 - CASSSPGTTNTGELFF TGTGCCAGCAGCTCCCCGGGTACCACTAACACCGGGGAGCTGTTTTTT
- TRBJ2-3 TRBV13 - CASSLGRDTQYF TGTGCCAGCAGCCTCGGCAGGGATACGCAGTATTTT